The clone carrying this TCR beta chain appeared many times. At one boundary the junction diverges from the germline segment, which might be a read error. The TCR library was built from RNA with a 3' RACE protocol and unique molecular identifiers. TCRdb ran MiXCR on the 3' RACE reads and lists one entry per CDR3 protein. Here the sample spans 30,000 to 40,000 distinct CDR3 sequences, approximately 6.1% being singletons. The V gene's germline CDR1 is LNHDA and CDR2 SQIVND (reference sequence). This CDR3 has 13 residues. Regarding treatment: PENTA 11 planned treatment interruption arm or continuous ART arm. This sample is part of a study of HIV-infected children after antiretroviral therapy interruption. About the research overall: Samples from the continuous-treatment group were taken at weeks 0, 48 and 150.

The specimen comprised CD45RA+ CD4+ T cells from PBMCs, pooled from several time points, sampled from a donor given antiretroviral therapy, either interrupted or continuous. Subset meaning: naive CD4+ CD45RA+ CD45RO- T cells. The chain recombines TRBV19 with TRBJ2-7; tentative D call: TRBD2 (7 bases). The sequence was obtained from a pool of human donors with HIV. The CDR3 DNA follows: TGTGCCAGCAGTACTGGGGGGGCGCGGGAACAGTACTTC. This codes for CASSTGGAREQYF.